The 15 T cell receptor beta chains below come from one sample, sequenced in a study of identical twins. MiXCR, applied by TCRdb to the 5' RACE reads, yields one record per CDR3 protein. The data contain about 290,000 distinct CDR3 sequences, just under 9.5% of them singletons. The same sample was also used in a study of yellow fever vaccine responses in identical twins.

Source material: CD8+ T cells sorted from blood. The receptors originated from a woman younger than 35 in good health.

The J gene is TRBJ2-1, the V gene TRBV28, with D perhaps matching TRBD2 (6 bases). Per the germline V gene, CDR1 is MDHEN and CDR2 is SYDVKM. With 3 bases removed from V and 2 bases from J, the gap between germline ends came to 20 bases. This CDR3 is built from 18 residues. The chain's CDR3 is CASSLIKGRTTTYNEQFF. CDR3 bases: TGTGCCAGCAGTTTGATAAAGGGGCGGACTACCACCTACAATGAGCAGTTCTTC.

This clonotype was seen at least ten times. This chain uses TRBV10-3 with TRBJ2-1, with TRBD2 matching over 11 bases. The CDR3 has 16 amino acids. CDR1 ENHRY and CDR2 SYGVKD come from the germline V gene. V dropped 0 bases and J dropped 6; count of bases not matched to a gene: 4. The CDR3 spells CAISESITSGSNEQFF. CDR3 sequence (DNA): TGTGCCATCAGTGAGTCGATAACTAGCGGGAGCAATGAGCAGTTCTTC.

In this sample, this clonotype turned up a few times. The chain links TRBV2 to TRBJ2-1; 9 nucleotides align to TRBD2. The length of the CDR3 is 15 residues. The germline V gene encodes CDR1 SNHLY and CDR2 FYNNEI. The V segment lost 6 bases and the J segment 6 bases; nucleotides outside the gene matches: 9. The CDR3 protein is CASRSWTSDPNEQFF. CDR3 sequence (DNA): TGTGCCAGCAGAAGTTGGACTAGCGACCCCAATGAGCAGTTCTTC.

This rearrangement joins TRBV10-2 to TRBJ2-5, with 8 positions matching TRBD2. Germline-derived CDR1 and CDR2 are WSHSY and SAAADI. After removal of 8 bases from V and 2 bases from J, the junction contained 7 bases not matched to a gene. The CDR3 length is 14 residues. This chain's CDR3 is CASRLRGAQETQYF. In DNA, the CDR3 is TGCGCCAGCCGGCTGCGGGGGGCACAAGAGACCCAGTACTTC.

This clonotype has a handful of counts. V gene TRBV29-1 combines with J gene TRBJ1-2, with TRBD1 matching 7 bases. The germline V gene has CDR1 SQVTM and CDR2 ANQGSEA. Trimming at V came to 5 bases and at J to 1 base, leaving 10 bases not matched to a gene. CDR3 length: 15 amino acids. The CDR3 reads CSVPTGTEFNYGYTF. DNA of the CDR3: TGCAGCGTTCCTACCGGGACAGAGTTTAACTATGGCTACACCTTC.

This clonotype was seen a few times. The chain links TRBV6-4 to TRBJ2-3; TRBD2 matches at 7 bases. The trim removed 3 bases at V and 2 bases at J, leaving 5 bases unmatched. The CDR3 has 15 residues. The V gene's germline CDR1 is MRHNA and CDR2 SNTAGT. The CDR3 is CASSEPSGNTDTQYF. The CDR3 nucleotides are TGTGCCAGCAGTGAGCCTAGCGGCAACACAGATACGCAGTATTTT.

This clonotype was recorded at least ten times. The chain recombines TRBV6-5 with TRBJ2-1; D is ambiguous. Germline V gene lookup returns CDR1 MNHEY and CDR2 SVGAGI. This CDR3 region has 12 residues. The germline V and J ends were trimmed by 3 bases and 9 bases, with 9 bases remaining between them. The CDR3 bases are TGTGCCAGCAGTTATTCCAGCGCTGAGCAGTTCTTC. This encodes CASSYSSAEQFF.

This clonotype showed up just a few times. The genes are TRBV6-2 or TRBV6-3 and TRBJ1-5; a possible D gene is TRBD1 (6 bases). Germline CDR1 is MNHEY and CDR2 is SVGEGT. This CDR3 is built from 16 residues. V was cut by 4 bases and J by 3 bases, with 16 bases left in between. The CDR3, as DNA: TGTGCCAGCAGTTCCCGGACAGATAGGTACAATCAGCCCCAGCATTTT. Translation: CASSSRTDRYNQPQHF.

This clonotype was seen a handful of times. The chain uses TRBV11-1 and TRBJ2-3, with TRBD2 matching 9 bases. The junction had 4 bases not matched to a gene; V was cut back by 2 bases and J by 4 bases. Germline CDR1 SGHAT, CDR2 FQDESV (reference sequence). CDR3 size: 15 residues. The CDR3 DNA sequence: TGTGCCAGCAGCTTACTAGCGGGGCGGGCAGATACGCAGTATTTT. Translated, it gives CASSLLAGRADTQYF.

This clonotype occurred many times. The chain recombines TRBV13 with TRBJ2-1; 8 bases are shared with TRBD2. Germline loops: CDR1 PRHDT, CDR2 FYEKMQ (reference sequence). Trimming at V came to 6 bases and at J to 8 bases, leaving 12 bases not matched to a gene. The CDR3 length is 15 residues. The CDR3 DNA follows: TGTGCCAGCAGTCTAAGCGGGGGCCCCAGGGATGAGCAGTTCTTC. It codes for CASSLSGGPRDEQFF.

This clonotype was picked up many times. The gene calls are TRBV27 and TRBJ1-1, with D possibly TRBD1 on 5 matching bases. This CDR3 comprises 16 residues. V was pared by 2 bases and J by 1 base, with 14 bases between. Germline loops: CDR1 MNHEY, CDR2 SMNVEV (reference sequence). The CDR3 loop reads CASSLLFRQPNTEAFF. The CDR3 DNA reads TGTGCCAGCAGTTTACTGTTCAGACAGCCGAACACTGAAGCTTTCTTT.

This clonotype has just a few counts. The J gene is TRBJ2-7, the V gene TRBV5-6; no reliable D call. The CDR3 is 14 residues long. Germline CDR1 and CDR2: SGHDT and YYEEEE. The V end lost 0 bases, the J end lost 3 bases, and 10 bases lay between the germline ends. Written as DNA, the CDR3 is TGTGCCAGCAGCTTGGGCGCGAAGGACTACGAGCAGTACTTC. Its translation: CASSLGAKDYEQYF.

The rearrangement joins TRBV7-3 to TRBJ2-1; D is ambiguous. Trimming shortened V by 6 bases and J by 0 bases, and 12 bases separated the two germline ends. The CDR3 loop spans 15 amino acids. The germline CDR1 and CDR2 sequences are SGHTA and FQGTGA. The CDR3 loop reads CASSRDWSSYNEQFF. The CDR3 DNA is TGTGCCAGCAGTCGAGACTGGAGCTCCTACAATGAGCAGTTCTTC.

In its sample, this clonotype was seen many times. The chain employs TRBV4-3 and TRBJ2-7; TRBD1 is a possible D gene (6 bases). Trimming took off 0 bases at V and 3 bases at J, with 9 bases between the two ends. This CDR3 has 14 residues. Germline V gene sequence: CDR1 LGHNA, CDR2 YSLEER. CDR3 region: CASSQDLGGYEQYF. The CDR3 nucleotides are TGCGCCAGCAGCCAAGATCTAGGGGGCTACGAGCAGTACTTC.

This clonotype has a count of ten or more. The chain carries TRBV20-1 and TRBJ2-2; possibly TRBD1 for D (5 bases). V lost 2 bases and J 4 bases, leaving 14 bases between the germline ends. Germline-derived CDR1 and CDR2 are DFQATT and SNEGSKA (reference sequence). This CDR3 is built from 15 residues. CDR3 amino acids: CSARPLDTFTGELFF. The CDR3 nucleotides are TGCAGTGCTAGACCTCTGGACACGTTCACCGGGGAGCTGTTTTTT.